A selection of T cell receptor beta chains follows, all from one sample in a study of cytomegalovirus exposure and HLA in healthy donors. Generated by immunoSEQ multiplex PCR, the TCRdb table keeps only in-frame clones and is missing some. Of approximately 150,000 clones in the sample, around 80% were seen once. The source material was PBMCs. The receptors derive from a man aged 25 to 40 in good health and CMV-seropositive. Both conserved end residues are part of each CDR3. D genes are given only for firm matches. A clone size is listed for some rows: how often the clone was seen (once, few, many), or a class if it is expanded.

TRBV2	TRBD2	.	TRBJ2-1	TGTGCCAGCAGTGAACCGTGGGGGAGGGTTACCTACAATGAGCAGTTCTTC	CASSEPWGRVTYNEQFF
TRBV10-2	.	.	TRBJ2-7	TGCGCCAGCAGTGACACAGTATCAGGCATCCTCTACGAGCAGTACTTC	CASSDTVSGILYEQYF
TRBV30	.	.	TRBJ2-7	TGTGCCTGGAGTACGAGACAGGTCGGGGAGCAGTACTTC	CAWSTRQVGEQYF
TRBV9	.	.	TRBJ2-1	TGTGCCAGCAGCGTAATAGCGACGAATGAGCAGTTCTTC	CASSVIATNEQFF
TRBV27	.	.	TRBJ2-5	TGTGCCAGCAGTTTACGGGACACCCTCTTCCCCCAAGAGACCCAGTACTTC	CASSLRDTLFPQETQYF
TRBV10-3	.	.	TRBJ2-3	TGTGCCATCAAGGGACATCTCACAGATACGCAGTATTTT	CAIKGHLTDTQYF
TRBV5-4	TRBD1	.	TRBJ1-2	TGTGCCAGCAGCTTACAGGGGGCCGACTATGGCTACACCTTC	CASSLQGADYGYTF
TRBV7-9	.	.	TRBJ1-2	TGTGCCAGCAGCTTCGGTGATCCCTACTATGGCTACACCTTC	CASSFGDPYYGYTF
TRBV11-3	.	once	TRBJ2-7	TGTGCCAGCAGCTTCCGCGACGAGCAGTACTTC	CASSFRDEQYF
TRBV29-1	TRBD2	once	TRBJ2-1	TGCAGCGTTGCGACTAGCGGCGTAGGTTATGAGCAGTTCTTC	CSVATSGVGYEQFF